This is a list of T cell receptor beta chains from one sample in a study of shared clonotypes between healthy human individuals. The method was immunoSEQ multiplex PCR; TCRdb's version includes in-frame clones alone and lacks a portion of them. The sample yields some 1,100,000 clones, about four fifths seen once. Sequenced sample: memory CD4+ T cells from PBMCs. The receptors shown here come from a man between 18 and 35 years old in good health. Some clones in this sample may be carry-over from other donors' samples. Each CDR3 is given with its conserved first and last residue. Fields, in order: J gene, V gene, clone size, CDR3 protein. The size field is filled for only some rows; it gives once, few, many or a size class.

TRBJ2-1 | TRBV5-1 | - | CASSSMGSSYNEQFF
TRBJ1-5 | TRBV30 | - | CAWNEGHPSNQPQHF
TRBJ1-2 | TRBV29-1 | - | CSTGSAGSGEVTF
TRBJ2-1 | TRBV5-4 | - | CASSSGTGVYNEQFF
TRBJ1-2 | TRBV28 | - | CASSLATTRGYTF
TRBJ2-2 | TRBV29-1 | few | CSVDFRGSGAGELFF
TRBJ1-2 | TRBV28 | - | CASTGTGRNYGYTF
TRBJ2-5 | TRBV5-1 | - | CASSLGTGVETQYF
TRBJ2-7 | TRBV2 | once | CASSGYGTLYEQYF
TRBJ1-2 | TRBV30 | - | CAQGGSPYGYTF
TRBJ2-6 | TRBV10-3 | once | CAISESPFGGRARGGANVLTF
TRBJ2-1 | TRBV29-1 | many | CSVEDVGTSGRNEQFF
TRBJ1-2 | TRBV7-2 | - | CASSLGGNPYGYTF
TRBJ2-2 | TRBV28 | - | CASSQNRDEELFF
TRBJ2-1 | TRBV2 | few | CASKVGRNNEQFF
TRBJ1-4 | TRBV6-6 | - | CASSQIDRGGNEKLFF
TRBJ1-1 | TRBV9 | few | CASSVVSRGTEAFF
TRBJ2-4 | TRBV27 | - | CASSPQASARSIQYF
TRBJ2-3 | TRBV15 | - | CATKGVARGYTDTQYF
TRBJ2-5 | TRBV7-8 | - | CASSVGTMEETQYF
TRBJ2-5 | TRBV5-6 | few | CASSSPVGYQETQYF
TRBJ1-1 | TRBV7-3 | - | CASSLGRNTEAFF
TRBJ1-2 | TRBV6-6 | - | CASSYSRDGYTF
TRBJ2-2 | TRBV28 | once | CASIEAGLPGTGELFF
TRBJ1-2 | TRBV6-4 | many | CASSEGRGASGYTF
TRBJ2-1 | TRBV20-1 | - | CSAIGNEQFF
TRBJ2-2 | TRBV7-3 | - | CASSSHHRGGRGELFF
TRBJ2-1 | TRBV7-2 | - | CASSRRRLAGADEQFF
TRBJ2-1 | TRBV5-4 | - | CASSWGGAGVNNEQFF
TRBJ2-7 | TRBV19 | - | CASSTRLQSMVPEQYF
TRBJ2-1 | TRBV5-1 | - | CASSYLAGANYNEQFF
TRBJ1-2 | TRBV6-6 | - | CASSYSEGDGYTF
TRBJ2-2 | TRBV5-4 | - | CASSLSLSVGELFF
TRBJ1-5 | TRBV27 | few | CASSLSKIGGSNQPQHF
TRBJ2-7 | TRBV28 | few | CASSPVRGRGQYF
TRBJ1-5 | TRBV14 | - | CASSHGQGRNQPQHF
TRBJ1-1 | TRBV10-2 | few | CASSDVRPDTEAFF
TRBJ2-7 | TRBV5-1 | - | CASSFLGGIYEQYF
TRBJ2-7 | TRBV28 | few | CASSSPGTGWGAYEQYF
TRBJ2-7 | TRBV5-1 | - | CASSSGQGHEQYF
TRBJ1-1 | TRBV21-1 | - | CASSPPRLPDIFGNTEAFF
TRBJ1-2 | TRBV10-2 | - | CASSESRVRNYGYTF